The 18 T cell receptor beta chains listed next were all sequenced from one sample in a study of high-grade serous ovarian cancer treatment subgroups. Tumor tissue was taken before any definitive surgery or chemotherapy was given. TCRdb's copy holds only in-frame clones and misses some; the assay was immunoSEQ multiplex PCR. The sample includes several thousand clones, about four fifths of them seen just once. Source material: tumor tissue. The receptor set was obtained from a human donor with high-grade serous ovarian cancer.

V is TRBV7-3 and J is TRBJ2-3, with 9 positions matching TRBD2. CDR3 length: 19 amino acids. Germline assignment: CDR1 SGHTA and CDR2 FQGTGA. V lost 2 bases to trimming and J lost 3 bases; unmatched junction nucleotides: 15. The CDR3 region is CASSLALLAGREITDTQYF. The CDR3 region has the DNA TGTGCCAGCAGCTTAGCGCTTCTAGCGGGGAGAGAGATTACAGATACGCAGTATTTT.

The rearrangement uses TRBV15 and TRBJ2-1; TRBD1 is a possible D gene (6 bases). The V end was cut by 0 bases, the J end by 4 bases, with 10 bases between. The CDR3 has 15 residues. Germline CDR1 reads LNHNV; CDR2 reads YYDKDF (reference sequence). CDR3 residues: CATSRERTAYNEQFF. CDR3 coding DNA: TGTGCCACCAGCAGAGAAAGGACAGCATACAATGAGCAGTTCTTC. The variable domain in full, with the rest retrieved from reference TRBV15 and TRBJ2-1, is DAMVIQNPRYQVTQFGKPVTLSCSQTLNHNVMYWYQQKSSQAPKLLFHYYDKDFNNEADTPDNFQSRRPNTSFCFLDIRSPGLGDTAMYLCATSRERTAYNEQFFGPGTRLTVL.

The rearrangement links TRBV7-2 to TRBJ2-2, with 8 bases that match TRBD1. Germline V lookup: CDR1 SGHTA, CDR2 FQGNSA. Losses at the gene ends were 3 bases for V and 5 bases for J; bases not matched to a gene: 5. The CDR3 runs to 15 residues. The CDR3 sequence is CASSFQQGGTGELFF. The CDR3 nucleotides read TGTGCCAGCAGCTTCCAACAGGGGGGTACCGGGGAGCTGTTTTTT.

This sequence joins TRBV9 and TRBJ1-1; D is unclear. The CDR3 consists of 14 residues. V dropped 3 bases and J dropped 7 bases, with 16 bases sitting between them. In germline, CDR1 is SGDLS, CDR2 YYNGEE. Written as DNA, the CDR3 is TGTGCCAGCAGCGGAACGGTCGGGAGGAGTGAAGCTTTCTTT. This codes for CASSGTVGRSEAFF. The full variable domain, completed using reference TRBV9 and TRBJ1-1, is DSGVTQTPKHLITATGQRVTLRCSPRSGDLSVYWYQQSLDQGLQFLIQYYNGEERAKGNILERFSAQQFPDLHSELNLSSLELGDSALYFCASSGTVGRSEAFFGQGTRLTVV.

The V call is TRBV19, the J call TRBJ2-5, with TRBD1 identical over 7 bases. With 6 bases clipped from V and 5 bases from J, the junction kept 6 bases outside the gene matches. This CDR3 has 13 residues. Germline V gene lookup returns CDR1 LNHDA and CDR2 SQIVND (reference sequence). This CDR3 reads CASSSQGRETQYF. The CDR3 bases are TGTGCCAGTAGCTCACAGGGGCGGGAGACCCAGTACTTC. Filled out from reference TRBV19 and TRBJ2-5, the complete variable domain reads DGGITQSPKYLFRKEGQNVTLSCEQNLNHDAMYWYRQDPGQGLRLIYYSQIVNDFQKGDIAEGYSVSREKKESFPLTVTSAQKNPTAFYLCASSSQGRETQYFGPGTRLLVL.

The chain couples TRBV2 to TRBJ1-2; D remains ambiguous. The CDR3 runs to 15 residues. The V gene lost 4 bases and the J gene lost 8 bases, with 20 bases spanning the gap. The germline V gene encodes CDR1 SNHLY and CDR2 FYNNEI. The CDR3 bases are TGTGCCAGCAGTGGGGGTAGTCTCCTACGTCGGGGCTACACCTTC. It codes for CASSGGSLLRRGYTF.

In this sample, this clone turned up once. Here the CDR3 DNA reads TGTGCCAGCAGCTTACTCGGCAGGGGGATGCACGAGCAGTACTTC. Translation gives CASSLLGRGMHEQYF. The chain joins TRBV7-2 to TRBJ2-7; 7 bases map to TRBD1. The CDR3 totals 15 residues. V trimming: 2 bases; J trimming: 5 bases; junction bases outside the gene matches: 9. Per germline, CDR1 SGHTA and CDR2 FQGNSA.

This clone occurred once. V usage is TRBV5-1 and J usage is TRBJ2-5; D may be TRBD1 or TRBD2 (5 bases each). Germline lookup yields CDR1 SGHRS and CDR2 YFSETQ. V lost 1 base, J lost 3 bases, and 10 bases lay in between. The CDR3 consists of 14 residues. DNA for the CDR3: TGCGCCAGCAGCTTGAGGGACCCTAAAGAGACCCAGTACTTC. This sequence encodes CASSLRDPKETQYF. The full variable domain, with the rest looked up from reference TRBV5-1 and TRBJ2-5, is KAGVTQTPRYLIKTRGQQVTLSCSPISGHRSVSWYQQTPGQGLQFLFEYFSETQRNKGNFPGRFSGRQFSNSRSEMNVSTLELGDSALYLCASSLRDPKETQYFGPGTRLLVL.

The chain's CDR3 is CASRLGTGELFF. The CDR3 DNA is TGTGCCAGCAGGCTGGGCACCGGGGAGCTGTTTTTT. This rearrangement joins TRBV7-3 to TRBJ2-2; D gene unclear. The CDR3 is 12 residues long. Trimming cost V 6 bases and J 4 bases, with 6 bases left between them. Germline V gene data show CDR1 as SGHTA and CDR2 as FQGTGA.

The gene calls are TRBV5-4 and TRBJ2-5; 12 bases agree with TRBD1. The V segment lost 4 bases and the J segment 5 bases; nucleotides outside the gene matches: 6. Germline CDR1 reads SGHNT; CDR2 reads YYREEE (reference sequence). This CDR3 contains 15 residues. CDR3 residues: CASSPTGTGGETQYF. The CDR3 nucleotides read TGTGCCAGCAGCCCTACAGGGACAGGGGGCGAGACCCAGTACTTC.

The chain links TRBV7-6 to TRBJ2-7; maybe TRBD1 (6 bases). The V gene lost 5 bases and the J gene lost 6 bases, with 17 bases spanning the gap. CDR3 size: 14 residues. CDR1 SGHVS and CDR2 FNYEAQ come from the germline V gene. CDR3 protein: CASSMSGTLVEQYF. The CDR3 DNA reads TGTGCCAGCAGCATGTCCGGGACACTGGTCGAGCAGTACTTC.

The chain carries TRBV7-8 and TRBJ2-7; 11 bases agree with TRBD1. J was trimmed by 0 bases and V by 3 bases; bases with no gene match: 4. The CDR3 runs 16 residues. Germline CDR1 reads SGHVS; CDR2 reads FQNEAQ. CDR3 in amino acids: CASSLLGTGGSYEQYF. The CDR3 coding sequence is TGTGCCAGCAGCTTGCTGGGGACAGGGGGCTCCTACGAGCAGTACTTC.

J is TRBJ2-5 and V is TRBV14; a possible D gene is TRBD2 (7 bases). CDR1 and CDR2 (germline): SGHDN, FVKESK. The CDR3 contains 16 residues. The ends were cut back, 4 bases at V and 3 bases at J, with 18 bases in the middle. CDR3: CASSRGAASGKETQYF. CDR3 DNA: TGTGCCAGCAGCCGGGGGGCGGCAAGCGGGAAAGAGACCCAGTACTTC.

V and J are TRBV2 and TRBJ1-4; D is uncertain. The CDR3 totals 12 residues. The germline V gene encodes CDR1 SNHLY and CDR2 FYNNEI. The V gene lost 7 bases and the J gene lost 12 bases, with 15 bases spanning the gap. The DNA of the CDR3 is TGTGCCAGCACTTTGAACGGGGAAGAACTGTTTTTT. This encodes CASTLNGEELFF. Full variable domain (outside the CDR3, taken from reference TRBV2 and TRBJ1-4): EPEVTQTPSHQVTQMGQEVILRCVPISNHLYFYWYRQILGQKVEFLVSFYNNEISEKSEIFDDQFSVERPDGSNFTLKIRSTKLEDSAMYFCASTLNGEELFFGSGTQLSVL.

This clone was seen more than once but under ten times. This sequence joins TRBV5-5 and TRBJ2-7; 15 positions agree with TRBD2. This CDR3 contains 17 residues. Trimming cost V 4 bases and J 0 bases; bases outside gene matches: 5. CDR1 is SGHKS and CDR2 is YYEKEE in the germline V gene (reference sequence). The CDR3 reads CASSPRTSGGVSYEQYF. The CDR3 DNA reads TGTGCCAGCAGCCCTCGGACTAGCGGGGGGGTCTCCTACGAGCAGTACTTC.

V gene TRBV18 combines with J gene TRBJ1-1; no definite D call. V gave up 2 bases and J gave up 7 bases, with 8 bases separating them. CDR1 KGHSH and CDR2 LQKENI come from the germline V gene. The CDR3 sequence is 12 residues long. The CDR3 DNA is TGTGCCAGCTCACCAGGCACACTTGAAGCTTTCTTT. Its translation: CASSPGTLEAFF.

This chain uses TRBV7-8 with TRBJ2-7; the D is unclear. Trimming took off 1 base at V and 0 bases at J, with 13 bases between the two ends. Looked up from germline, CDR1 is SGHVS and CDR2 is FQNEAQ. CDR3 length: 16 amino acids. The DNA of the CDR3 is TGTGCCAGCAGCTTAGGAAGGCCGGGCTCCTCCTACGAGCAGTACTTC. It encodes CASSLGRPGSSYEQYF.

V gene TRBV9 combines with J gene TRBJ1-5, with D maybe TRBD1 (5 bases). This CDR3 contains 19 residues. V lost 3 bases and J 2 bases, leaving 24 bases between the germline ends. Germline V gene sequence: CDR1 SGDLS, CDR2 YYNGEE. CDR3 DNA sequence: TGTGCCAGCAGCGCAGGGACGGAGGGCGAACCCCCCGGCAATCAGCCCCAGCATTTT. Encoded protein: CASSAGTEGEPPGNQPQHF.